The next 9 T cell receptor beta chains were all read from a single sample in a study of identical twins. Via MiXCR, TCRdb re-called the 5' RACE reads, giving one row per CDR3 protein. The data show a few hundred thousand distinct CDR3 sequences, approximately 9.6% seen once. These data were likewise used in another study, on yellow fever vaccine responses in identical twins.

The sequencing sample was made of PBMCs. Receptors were obtained from a woman under 30 in good health.

V usage is TRBV7-9 and J usage is TRBJ2-7; no clear D gene. The CDR3 runs to 11 residues. CDR1 SEHNR and CDR2 FQNEAQ come from the germline V gene (reference sequence). V gave up 1 base and J gave up 12 bases, with 10 bases separating them. CDR3 in DNA: TGTGCCAGCAGCTTAGAGAGGAATTTGTACTTC. This gives the protein CASSLERNLYF.

This chain connects TRBV28 to TRBJ2-3, with D uncertain. This CDR3 contains 13 residues. Looked up from germline, CDR1 is MDHEN and CDR2 is SYDVKM. V lost 8 bases to trimming and J lost 8 bases, with 17 bases between them. CDR3: CASGSDEPGTQYF. The CDR3 DNA is TGTGCCAGCGGGTCAGACGAACCCGGTACGCAGTATTTT.

J is TRBJ1-6 and V is TRBV9; no clear D gene. V gave up 4 bases and J gave up 0 bases, with 11 bases separating them. Looked up from germline, CDR1 is SGDLS and CDR2 is YYNGEE. There are 16 residues in the CDR3. CDR3 in DNA: TGTGCCAGCAGCAAAGACGTAAGCTCCTATAATTCACCCCTCCACTTT. Translating gives CASSKDVSSYNSPLHF.

At least ten counts were recorded for this clonotype. CDR3 in amino acids: CASSLVAGGQETQYF. In DNA, the CDR3 is TGCGCCAGCAGCCTAGTGGCGGGGGGGCAAGAGACCCAGTACTTC. The chain uses TRBV4-1 and TRBJ2-5; 9 bases line up with TRBD2. This CDR3 spans 15 amino acids. With V trimmed by 4 bases and J by 2 bases, 5 bases remained unmatched. Germline CDR1 MGHRA, CDR2 YSYEKL.

This clonotype was recorded a few times. The rearrangement joins TRBV10-3 to TRBJ2-7, with 11 bases fitting TRBD2. The CDR3 has 16 amino acids. The germline V gene encodes CDR1 ENHRY and CDR2 SYGVKD. V was pared by 0 bases and J by 6 bases, with 7 bases of the junction left unmatched. The DNA for the CDR3 is TGTGCCATCAGTGAGTCTGTACTAGCGGGAGATCTCGAGCAGTACTTC. Its protein product is CAISESVLAGDLEQYF.

Many counts were recorded for this clonotype. The chain links TRBV10-3 to TRBJ1-6, with 7 bases matching TRBD1. CDR1 ENHRY and CDR2 SYGVKD come from the germline V gene. Losses at the gene ends were 3 bases for V and 6 bases for J; bases not matched to a gene: 5. This CDR3 region has 15 residues. DNA of the CDR3: TGTGCCATCAGTGATCGGGACAGCGGTAATTCACCCCTCCACTTT. Amino acid sequence: CAISDRDSGNSPLHF.

This clonotype occurred a few times. This sequence joins TRBV6-2 or TRBV6-3 and TRBJ2-1, with TRBD2 identical over 7 bases. The V and J ends lost 10 bases and 4 bases, in that order; junction bases with no gene match: 10. CDR1 and CDR2 from the germline V gene are MNHEY and SVGEGT. The CDR3 is 14 residues long. CDR3 sequence: CATQGGGVYNEQFF. As DNA, the CDR3 is TGTGCCACCCAGGGCGGGGGAGTGTACAATGAGCAGTTCTTC.

This clonotype was seen repeatedly, ten times or more. The chain joins TRBV6-5 to TRBJ1-1; D uncertain. The ends were cut back, 0 bases at V and 1 base at J, with 6 bases in the middle. Germline lookup yields CDR1 MNHEY and CDR2 SVGAGI. The CDR3 sequence is 14 residues long. The CDR3, as DNA: TGTGCCAGCAGTTACTCGGCAGGGAACACTGAAGCTTTCTTT. It specifies CASSYSAGNTEAFF.

CDR3 DNA sequence: TGCAGTGCTAGACCTTATTCCGGGACAGGGAGGGAAAATGAGCAGTTCTTC. Translated, it gives CSARPYSGTGRENEQFF. The chain employs TRBV20-1 and TRBJ2-1, with 9 bases fitting TRBD1. Trimming cost V 2 bases and J 7 bases; bases outside gene matches: 15. This CDR3 region has 17 residues. CDR1 and CDR2 from the germline V gene are DFQATT and SNEGSKA (reference sequence).